A single sample is the source of the 32 T cell receptor beta chains below, sequenced in a study of cytomegalovirus exposure and HLA in healthy donors. Primers included in the PCR were 60 Vbeta and 13 Jbeta primers. Assay: immunoSEQ multiplex PCR; the TCRdb copy retains only in-frame clones and omits some. The table lists about 110,000 clones, around three quarters of them singletons. The sequencing sample was made of PBMCs. The receptor set was obtained from a man in his fifties in good health and CMV-seropositive.

About this clone itself: Since the CDR3 does not end with the conserved phenylalanine or tryptophan, this likely comes from a read error. This chain joins TRBV2 and TRBJ1-2; 8 nucleotides align to TRBD1. Germline V gene lookup returns CDR1 SNHLY and CDR2 FYNNEI. V was pared by 3 bases and J by 4 bases, with 1 base of the junction left unmatched. CDR3 length equals 13 residues. This CDR3 reads CASSEDRVYGYTL. CDR3 DNA sequence: TGTGCCAGCAGTGAGGACAGGGTCTATGGCTACACCCTC.

This clone appeared once. The chain employs TRBV5-1 and TRBJ1-2; D ambiguous. Per germline, CDR1 SGHRS and CDR2 YFSETQ. The CDR3 length is 13 residues. V was cut by 0 bases and J by 6 bases, with 9 bases left in between. In nucleotides, the CDR3 is TGCGCCAGCAGCTTGGCTGGGGAGGATGGCTACACCTTC. Translated, it gives CASSLAGEDGYTF.

This clone was detected ten times or more. In DNA form, the CDR3 reads TGTGCCAGCAGCAAAGCGGGAGTACAAGAGACCCAGTACTTC. Protein product: CASSKAGVQETQYF. The V gene is TRBV7-9, the J gene TRBJ2-5; TRBD2 aligns across 8 bases. This CDR3 region has 14 residues. CDR1 is SEHNR and CDR2 is FQNEAQ in the germline V gene (reference sequence). V lost 5 bases, J lost 2 bases, and 4 bases stayed unmatched.

This sequence joins TRBV2 and TRBJ1-2, with 8 bases aligning to TRBD1. In germline, CDR1 is SNHLY, CDR2 FYNNEI. V shed 6 bases and J 5 bases; nucleotides not matched to a gene: 11. CDR3 length: 15 amino acids. The CDR3: CASSPDRVLAYGYTF. CDR3 DNA sequence: TGTGCCAGCAGCCCGGACAGGGTATTGGCTTATGGCTACACCTTC. Complete variable domain (other parts from reference TRBV2 and TRBJ1-2): EPEVTQTPSHQVTQMGQEVILRCVPISNHLYFYWYRQILGQKVEFLVSFYNNEISEKSEIFDDQFSVERPDGSNFTLKIRSTKLEDSAMYFCASSPDRVLAYGYTFGSGTRLTVV.

A single count supports this clone. Other DNA sequences in the sample encode the same CDR3. This chain uses TRBV18 with TRBJ2-5; 9 bases fit TRBD2. Germline values: CDR1 KGHSH, CDR2 LQKENI. J lost 5 bases, V lost 2 bases, and 6 bases had no gene match. The CDR3 spans 15 residues. The CDR3 region has the DNA TGTGCCAGCTCACCAGGCGGGAGGGCCTTTGAGACCCAGTACTTC. This encodes CASSPGGRAFETQYF.

The chain combines TRBV7-9 with TRBJ2-3, with TRBD1 matching 8 bases. Germline-derived CDR1 and CDR2 are SEHNR and FQNEAQ (reference sequence). The CDR3 loop spans 18 amino acids. After removal of 2 bases from V and 0 bases from J, the junction contained 10 bases not matched to a gene. The CDR3 DNA sequence: TGTGCCAGCAGCTTAAGACGCCTGGACAGGGAAAGCACAGATACGCAGTATTTT. Encoded protein: CASSLRRLDRESTDTQYF.

This clone was observed once. In nucleotides, the CDR3 is TGTGCCACCAGCAGAGACAGACAGGGGACTGGAAACACCATATATTTT. Its translation: CATSRDRQGTGNTIYF. V and J are TRBV15 and TRBJ1-3, with 8 bases matching TRBD1. The CDR3 sequence is 16 residues long. The J segment lost 2 bases and the V segment lost 0 bases, leaving 3 bases of the junction unmatched. Germline V lookup: CDR1 LNHNV, CDR2 YYDKDF (reference sequence). The full variable domain, its missing parts supplied by reference TRBV15 and TRBJ1-3, is DAMVIQNPRYQVTQFGKPVTLSCSQTLNHNVMYWYQQKSSQAPKLLFHYYDKDFNNEADTPDNFQSRRPNTSFCFLDIRSPGLGDTAMYLCATSRDRQGTGNTIYFGEGSWLTVV.

The chain uses TRBV7-9 and TRBJ1-3, with D possibly matching TRBD1 (6 bases). Germline-derived CDR1 and CDR2 are SEHNR and FQNEAQ (reference sequence). Trimming pared 3 bases from V and 0 bases from J, leaving 12 bases between. The CDR3 runs to 16 residues. The CDR3 here is CASSFGQTSSGNTIYF. The CDR3 bases are TGTGCCAGCAGCTTCGGACAGACCAGCTCTGGAAACACCATATATTTT.

The chain employs TRBV30 and TRBJ2-1, with TRBD2 identical over 14 bases. V lost 2 bases to trimming and J lost 6 bases; unmatched junction nucleotides: 6. CDR1 is GTSNPN, CDR2 SVGIG, per germline (reference sequence). The CDR3 has 16 amino acids. For the CDR3, the DNA is TGTGCCTGGAGTCTCCCCGGGACTAGCGGGAGCAATGAGCAGTTCTTC. It specifies CAWSLPGTSGSNEQFF. Full variable domain (outside the CDR3, taken from reference TRBV30 and TRBJ2-1): SQTIHQWPATLVQPVGSPLSLECTVEGTSNPNLYWYRQAAGRGLQLLFYSVGIGQISSEVPQNLSASRPQDRQFILSSKKLLLSDSGFYLCAWSLPGTSGSNEQFFGPGTRLTVL.

The table lists this clone with a few counts. This rearrangement joins TRBV19 to TRBJ1-2; 12 bases fit TRBD1. The CDR3 is 17 residues long. With V trimmed by 5 bases and J by 6 bases, 13 bases remained unmatched. Germline V CDR1 and CDR2: LNHDA, SQIVND (reference sequence). The CDR3 DNA follows: TGTGCCAGTAGTGACGCCGGGACAGGGGGCGCCTTGGATGGCTACACCTTC. The encoded protein is CASSDAGTGGALDGYTF. The whole variable domain, remainder taken from reference TRBV19 and TRBJ1-2, is DGGITQSPKYLFRKEGQNVTLSCEQNLNHDAMYWYRQDPGQGLRLIYYSQIVNDFQKGDIAEGYSVSREKKESFPLTVTSAQKNPTAFYLCASSDAGTGGALDGYTFGSGTRLTVV.

J is TRBJ1-2 and V is TRBV7-9; tentatively, D is TRBD1 (6 bases). This CDR3 contains 13 residues. CDR1 SEHNR and CDR2 FQNEAQ come from the germline V gene (reference sequence). V lost 6 bases and J 4 bases, leaving 12 bases between the germline ends. As DNA, the CDR3 is TGTGCCAGCAGTGGGGGCTCTCTCTATGGCTACACCTTC. It codes for CASSGGSLYGYTF.

The chain couples TRBV4-2 to TRBJ2-3, with D hard to call. This CDR3 region has 14 residues. Deletions cut 5 bases from V and 5 bases from J, with 14 bases between. Germline V lookup: CDR1 LGHNA, CDR2 YNFKEQ. The CDR3 sequence is CASSYSMNGDTQYF. The CDR3 nucleotides are TGTGCCAGCAGCTACAGCATGAATGGAGATACGCAGTATTTT.

The V call is TRBV9, the J call TRBJ2-1; 9 positions agree with TRBD2. The germline CDR1 and CDR2 sequences are SGDLS and YYNGEE. This CDR3 has 16 residues. V was pared by 6 bases and J by 0 bases, with 7 bases of the junction left unmatched. CDR3 bases: TGTGCCAGCACCGTTAGCGGGAGCCCCTCCTACAATGAGCAGTTCTTC. Amino acids: CASTVSGSPSYNEQFF.

The genes are TRBV5-5 and TRBJ2-7, with 12 bases lining up with TRBD2. The V gene's germline CDR1 is SGHKS and CDR2 YYEKEE (reference sequence). The length of the CDR3 is 15 residues. V lost 3 bases, J lost 13 bases, and 14 bases stayed unmatched. CDR3 amino acids: CASSSTARLAGEGYF. CDR3 in DNA: TGTGCCAGCAGCTCGACTGCCCGACTAGCGGGAGAAGGTTACTTC.

This chain links TRBV15 with TRBJ2-7, with TRBD2 identical over 10 bases. Germline loops: CDR1 LNHNV, CDR2 YYDKDF (reference sequence). The CDR3 spans 13 residues. Trimming at V came to 9 bases and at J to 1 base, leaving 3 bases not matched to a gene. The chain's CDR3 is CATRAGGSYEQYF. The CDR3 nucleotides are TGTGCCACGCGAGCGGGAGGGTCCTACGAGCAGTACTTC. Based on the CDR3 plus reference TRBV15 and TRBJ2-7, the full variable domain is DAMVIQNPRYQVTQFGKPVTLSCSQTLNHNVMYWYQQKSSQAPKLLFHYYDKDFNNEADTPDNFQSRRPNTSFCFLDIRSPGLGDTAMYLCATRAGGSYEQYFGPGTRLTVT.

This chain joins TRBV14 and TRBJ1-1; D is ambiguous. V was trimmed by 7 bases and J by 6 bases, leaving 15 bases between them. The germline gives CDR1 SGHDN, CDR2 FVKESK. The CDR3 spans 13 residues. In nucleotides, the CDR3 is TGTGCCAGCACTATATCCGGGGTTCCTGAAGCTTTCTTT. This codes for CASTISGVPEAFF.

V usage is TRBV2 and J usage is TRBJ2-1; a possible D gene is TRBD1 (6 bases). The CDR3 has 13 residues. V dropped 7 bases and J dropped 4 bases, with 11 bases sitting between them. CDR1 and CDR2 (germline): SNHLY, FYNNEI. CDR3 sequence reads: CASNIGTYNEQFF. As DNA, the CDR3 is TGTGCCAGCAATATTGGGACATACAATGAGCAGTTCTTC.

V and J are TRBV9 and TRBJ2-7, with D perhaps matching TRBD2 (6 bases). The CDR3 is made up of 15 amino acids. V gave up 0 bases and J gave up 6 bases, with 16 bases separating them. The germline CDR1 and CDR2 sequences are SGDLS and YYNGEE. The CDR3 region is CASSVAGDSVAEQYF. The CDR3 coding sequence is TGTGCCAGCAGCGTAGCCGGGGACTCGGTGGCCGAGCAGTACTTC.

The chain links TRBV5-6 to TRBJ1-4; no clear D. This CDR3 is 15 amino acids long. The V end was cut by 6 bases, the J end by 3 bases, with 15 bases between. CDR1 is SGHDT, CDR2 YYEEEE, per germline. The CDR3 DNA reads as TGTGCCAGCAACTCCGAATTTAAGCCTAATGAAAAACTGTTTTTT. This gives the protein CASNSEFKPNEKLFF.

This clone was counted once. This chain connects TRBV13 to TRBJ2-2; maybe TRBD2 (7 bases). Trimming pared 0 bases from V and 1 base from J, leaving 18 bases between. The CDR3 is made up of 19 amino acids. The germline CDR1 and CDR2 sequences are PRHDT and FYEKMQ (reference sequence). The chain's CDR3 is CASSLGRRGAFLNTGELFF. CDR3 bases: TGTGCCAGCAGCTTAGGCCGACGGGGGGCCTTCCTGAACACCGGGGAGCTGTTTTTT. Filled out from reference TRBV13 and TRBJ2-2, the complete variable domain reads AAGVIQSPRHLIKEKRETATLKCYPIPRHDTVYWYQQGPGQDPQFLISFYEKMQSDKGSIPDRFSAQQFSDYHSELNMSSLELGDSALYFCASSLGRRGAFLNTGELFFGEGSRLTVL.

The chain carries TRBV6-5 and TRBJ1-2, with 10 bases fitting TRBD1. Germline CDR1 and CDR2: MNHEY and SVGAGI. The CDR3 runs to 15 residues. Trimming cost V 6 bases and J 3 bases; bases outside gene matches: 7. The CDR3 loop is CASSPTGGADYGYTF. The CDR3, as DNA: TGTGCCAGCAGCCCGACAGGGGGCGCGGACTATGGCTACACCTTC.

V gene TRBV27 combines with J gene TRBJ2-3; TRBD1 matches at 8 bases. Trimming took 3 bases from V and 3 from J; bases not matched to a gene: 5. The CDR3 extends over 15 amino acids. Germline V gene lookup returns CDR1 MNHEY and CDR2 SMNVEV (reference sequence). Here the CDR3 reads CASSFGQGATDTQYF. In nucleotides, the CDR3 is TGTGCCAGCAGTTTTGGACAGGGTGCGACAGATACGCAGTATTTT.

This clone was seen once. The CDR3 sequence: CSVGLAGEEQFF. For the CDR3, the DNA is TGCAGCGTTGGACTAGCGGGAGAAGAGCAGTTCTTC. The rearrangement joins TRBV29-1 to TRBJ2-1, with TRBD2 identical over 12 bases. Germline CDR1 reads SQVTM; CDR2 reads ANQGSEA. The CDR3 runs to 12 residues. The V segment lost 4 bases and the J segment 10 bases; nucleotides outside the gene matches: 2.

This rearrangement joins TRBV9 to TRBJ2-7; 7 nucleotides align to TRBD2. V lost 2 bases to trimming and J lost 3 bases; unmatched junction nucleotides: 8. Per germline, CDR1 SGDLS and CDR2 YYNGEE. The CDR3 has 15 residues. The CDR3 region is CASSVNSGFNYEQYF. CDR3 nucleotide sequence: TGTGCCAGCAGCGTGAATAGCGGGTTTAACTACGAGCAGTACTTC.

The chain uses TRBV2 and TRBJ1-5, with TRBD1 as a possible D gene (6 bases). The V and J ends lost 1 base and 3 bases respectively, with 10 bases between them. There are 15 residues in the CDR3. Germline V gene lookup returns CDR1 SNHLY and CDR2 FYNNEI. In DNA, the CDR3 is TGTGCCAGCAGTGAAGTGGACAGTCACAATCAGCCCCAGCATTTT. Encoded protein: CASSEVDSHNQPQHF.

The chain recombines TRBV11-2 with TRBJ2-4, with 9 bases fitting TRBD1. CDR1 and CDR2 (germline): SGHAT, FQNNGV. V was clipped by 5 bases and J by 6 bases; unmatched bases: 8. The CDR3 has 15 residues. The CDR3 is CASSQSWGQGNIQYF. DNA of the CDR3: TGTGCCAGCAGCCAAAGTTGGGGACAGGGAAACATTCAGTACTTC. Together with reference TRBV11-2 and TRBJ2-4, the CDR3 gives the full variable domain: EAGVAQSPRYKIIEKRQSVAFWCNPISGHATLYWYQQILGQGPKLLIQFQNNGVVDDSQLPKDRFSAERLKGVDSTLKIQPAKLEDSAVYLCASSQSWGQGNIQYFGAGTRLSVL.

This chain connects TRBV27 to TRBJ2-1, with D unresolved. The CDR3 runs 12 residues. Germline-derived CDR1 and CDR2 are MNHEY and SMNVEV (reference sequence). With 4 bases removed from V and 4 bases from J, the gap between germline ends came to 5 bases. The chain's CDR3 is CASSSTYNEQFF. CDR3 nucleotides: TGTGCCAGCAGTTCTACTTACAATGAGCAGTTCTTC.

This chain uses TRBV5-1 with TRBJ2-3, with TRBD1 matching over 10 bases. This CDR3 is 16 amino acids long. V was pared by 0 bases and J by 4 bases, with 5 bases of the junction left unmatched. Germline V gene sequence: CDR1 SGHRS, CDR2 YFSETQ. The CDR3 sequence is CASSLAPGQGADTQYF. As DNA, the CDR3 is TGCGCCAGCAGCTTGGCCCCAGGACAGGGGGCAGATACGCAGTATTTT.

The table lists this clone with a count of one. V and J are TRBV9 and TRBJ1-1; D not resolved. Germline assignment: CDR1 SGDLS and CDR2 YYNGEE. This CDR3 comprises 15 residues. With 0 bases removed from V and 2 bases from J, the gap between germline ends came to 11 bases. CDR3 coding DNA: TGTGCCAGCAGCGTAGATCCCTCCCCCAACACTGAAGCTTTCTTT. This sequence encodes CASSVDPSPNTEAFF.

This clone was seen more than once but under ten times. The chain is built from TRBV6-4 and TRBJ1-1; a possible D gene is TRBD1 (5 bases). CDR3 length: 13 amino acids. The germline V gene has CDR1 MRHNA and CDR2 SNTAGT. Trimming shortened V by 6 bases and J by 2 bases, and 10 bases separated the two germline ends. The CDR3 DNA sequence: TGTGCCAGCAGCTTCGACAGTAACACTGAAGCTTTCTTT. This sequence encodes CASSFDSNTEAFF.

The chain uses TRBV11-1 and TRBJ2-1; D possibly corresponds to TRBD2 (7 bases). The CDR3 consists of 13 residues. V was trimmed by 1 base and J by 11 bases, leaving 12 bases between them. Germline V gene data show CDR1 as SGHAT and CDR2 as FQDESV (reference sequence). This CDR3 is CASSLVRGGQQFF. The CDR3, as DNA: TGTGCCAGCAGCTTAGTTCGCGGGGGCCAGCAGTTCTTC.

The genes are TRBV6-1 and TRBJ1-1; tentatively, D is TRBD1 (5 bases). Germline-derived CDR1 and CDR2 are MNHNS and SASEGT. V gave up 7 bases and J gave up 1 base, with 10 bases separating them. The CDR3 is made up of 13 amino acids. The CDR3 is CASKWGRNTEAFF. The CDR3 DNA follows: TGTGCCAGCAAATGGGGCCGGAACACTGAAGCTTTCTTT.